This TCR beta chain was retrieved from a study of T cell responses to AZD1222 COVID-19 vaccine. Sequencing was performed with immunoSEQ multiplex PCR; in TCRdb, only in-frame clones are kept and a portion is missing. Here the sample spans 150,000 to 200,000 clones, around 92% being singletons. General study findings and limits: Nearly half of the spike-specific TCRs reportedly recognize variant regions that carry no mutations. Only six or seven AZD1222 recipients tested seropositive at baseline. White British ancestry dominated among donors, who included more females, and clonal diversity was possibly underestimated.

V was clipped by 4 bases and J by 0 bases, with 13 bases between them. Germline assignment: CDR1 SGHNT and CDR2 YENEEA. The CDR3 totals 15 residues. Turning to this clone: The antigen remains undetermined.

Sequenced material: peripheral blood, taken on day 0 of AZD1222 vaccination. V is TRBV11-3 and J is TRBJ2-7; D is possibly TRBD1 or TRBD2 (5 bases each). This receptor was taken from an adult in good health. The CDR3 nucleotides are TGTGCCAGCAGCTCTCGGGACGGTAGCTCCTACGAGCAGTACTTC. As protein: CASSSRDGSSYEQYF.